This entry features one T cell receptor (beta chain) sequence. The data derive from a study of cytomegalovirus exposure and HLA in healthy donors. The PCR had 60 Vbeta and 13 Jbeta primers. TCRdb's table, derived via immunoSEQ multiplex PCR, lists solely in-frame clones and lacks some. This table has about 140,000 clones, more than 60% appearing once. The CDR3 covers 15 residues. Germline V gene lookup returns CDR1 MNHNS and CDR2 SASEGT. V trimming: 1 base; J trimming: 3 bases; junction bases outside the gene matches: 5. The TCR was taken from a woman between 50 and 59 years old in good health and CMV-seropositive. The chain combines TRBV6-1 with TRBJ2-7; 8 positions match TRBD2. The material sequenced was PBMCs. The DNA for the CDR3 is TGTGCCAGCAGTGAAGAACTAGCGGTAAACTACGAGCAGTACTTC. This sequence encodes CASSEELAVNYEQYF.